This T cell receptor (beta chain) was sequenced for a study of T cell responses to AZD1222 COVID-19 vaccine. Study-level findings and limits: Baseline testing showed seropositivity in only six AZD1222 recipients.

TCRdb's copy holds only in-frame clones and misses some; the assay was immunoSEQ multiplex PCR. The table includes about 140,000 clones, about nine tenths detected once. The germline CDR1 and CDR2 sequences are MDHEN and SYDVKM. The CDR3 contains 16 residues. V gave up 4 bases and J gave up 5 bases, with 20 bases separating them. In the case of this clone: Antigen specificity is unknown.

This chain joins TRBV28 and TRBJ1-2, with no clear D. The TCR was taken from an adult in good health. Sequencing was performed on peripheral blood, taken on day 0 of AZD1222 vaccination. CDR3 nucleotide sequence: TGTGCCAGCAGTTCCCCAAGACAAGGAGAATGGTATGGCTACACCTTC. Translated: CASSSPRQGEWYGYTF.